Presented here are 5 T cell receptor beta chains from one specimen sequenced in a study of cytomegalovirus exposure and HLA in healthy donors. The PCR was carried out with 60 Vbeta primers and 13 Jbeta primers. The assay was immunoSEQ multiplex PCR, and TCRdb's table has in-frame clones only and misses some. The sample records around 130,000 clones, roughly 80% being singletons. Sequencing input: PBMCs. The receptors here all came from a woman younger than 30 in good health and CMV-seronegative.

V and J are TRBV18 and TRBJ1-5; 9 positions match TRBD1. Trimming took 4 bases from V and 2 from J; bases not matched to a gene: 12. This CDR3 region has 18 residues. Germline loops: CDR1 KGHSH, CDR2 LQKENI. The CDR3 loop reads CASSLGTGPKVGNQPQHF. In nucleotides, the CDR3 is TGTGCCAGCTCACTGGGGACAGGGCCCAAGGTCGGCAATCAGCCCCAGCATTTT.

The V and J genes are TRBV5-4 and TRBJ2-5, with TRBD1 identical over 9 bases. From germline, CDR1 is SGHNT and CDR2 YYREEE (reference sequence). Trimming at V came to 7 bases and at J to 1 base, leaving 17 bases not matched to a gene. This CDR3 spans 18 amino acids. The CDR3 is CASGLLPTGGIFQETQYF. Here the CDR3 DNA reads TGTGCCAGCGGATTACTACCGACAGGGGGAATCTTCCAAGAGACCCAGTACTTC. Drawing the rest from reference TRBV5-4 and TRBJ2-5, the complete variable domain is ETGVTQSPTHLIKTRGQQVTLRCSSQSGHNTVSWYQQALGQGPQFIFQYYREEENGRGNFPPRFSGLQFPNYSSELNVNALELDDSALYLCASGLLPTGGIFQETQYFGPGTRLLVL.

This clone came up a few times. The J gene is TRBJ1-2, the V gene TRBV4-1, with D hard to call. Trimming left V 4 bases short and J 6 bases short, with 12 bases between. Per the germline V gene, CDR1 is MGHRA and CDR2 is YSYEKL. There are 13 residues in the CDR3. The CDR3, as DNA: TGCGCCAGCAGCCGGGTGGGCCTGGATGGCTACACCTTC. Translating it yields CASSRVGLDGYTF.

The gene calls are TRBV27 and TRBJ1-2; 7 nucleotides match TRBD1. There are 13 residues in the CDR3. Germline V gene data show CDR1 as MNHEY and CDR2 as SMNVEV (reference sequence). J lost 6 bases, V lost 5 bases, and 6 bases had no gene match. For the CDR3, the DNA is TGTGCCAGCAGTCCCGGGACAGTCGATGGCTACACCTTC. This encodes CASSPGTVDGYTF.

The V call is TRBV18, the J call TRBJ1-1, with 7 bases matching TRBD1. V lost 6 bases and J lost 4; bases outside the gene matches: 5. The CDR3 totals 13 residues. Germline V lookup: CDR1 KGHSH, CDR2 LQKENI. Here the CDR3 DNA reads TGTGCCAGCTCCGAGGGGGCCGGCACTGAAGCTTTCTTT. Amino acid sequence: CASSEGAGTEAFF.